A selection of T cell receptor beta chains follows, all from one sample in a study of regulatory T cells in long-lasting Graves disease. TCRdb re-derived calls from the multiplex PCR reads in MiXCR, one entry per CDR3 protein. The data show more than 400,000 distinct CDR3 sequences, about a sixth seen once. These data were likewise used in another study, on T cells in Graves' hyperthyroidism and ophthalmopathy.

Sample: peripheral blood mononuclear cells (PBMCs), taken at new diagnosis, from a patient treated with antithyroid drugs. The source is a woman aged 25-40 years with Graves disease. Each CDR3 is given with its conserved first and last residue. A row's size may be missing; if present it is once, few, many or a size class.

V gene	clone size	J gene	CDR3 protein
TRBV2	many	TRBJ1-2	CASRDRTGSDGYTF
TRBV7-3	many	TRBJ2-1	CASSRGLLSYNEQFF
TRBV3-1	many	TRBJ2-3	CASSQDRVTTQYF
TRBV6-1	many	TRBJ2-1	CASSTTARSYVPFF
TRBV5-1	few	TRBJ2-2	CASSFFPGASGGELFF
TRBV7-2	.	TRBJ2-1	CASSATGDEQFF
TRBV30	many	TRBJ2-5	CAWGPPGTALMRETQYF
TRBV20-1	many	TRBJ1-2	CSAVRALANYGYTF
TRBV29-1	many	TRBJ2-1	CSVGYEQFF
TRBV7-8	once	TRBJ2-7	CASSLLRQAEQYF
TRBV7-9	many	TRBJ1-1	CASSLAGALPMNTEAFF
TRBV20-1	few	TRBJ1-5	CSAITGGGVQPQRF
TRBV7-6	.	TRBJ1-5	CASSLSVLGQRNQPQHF
TRBV14	few	TRBJ1-2	CASSQQQGGYTF
TRBV18	.	TRBJ2-7	CASSPPRGRSNSGEQCF
TRBV20-1	.	TRBJ2-1	CSARAGGGLAGQSSYNEQFF
TRBV28	.	TRBJ2-5	CASSLRQNQETQYF
TRBV27	many	TRBJ1-2	CASSLVGVGVFGYTF
TRBV12-3/TRBV12-4	many	TRBJ2-7	CASRGDRWEQYF
TRBV11-2	.	TRBJ2-3	CASSGLAGGRTDTQYF
TRBV18	few	TRBJ2-7	CASSPPASGIVPSYEQYF
TRBV25-1	many	TRBJ1-2	CASSRKGGSYGYTF
TRBV27	many	TRBJ1-1	CASTFGEDSGTGDAATEAFF
TRBV30	many	TRBJ2-7	CAWSQGLPYEQYF
TRBV20-1	many	TRBJ2-1	CSARDQNSGRNEQFF
TRBV27	.	TRBJ1-3	CASRGDATIYF
TRBV2	.	TRBJ2-7	CASSEIDVSYEQYF
TRBV7-2	many	TRBJ2-3	CASSLDRVDTQYF
TRBV9	.	TRBJ2-2	CASSGPGTGGTGELFF
TRBV7-9	many	TRBJ2-3	CASSYDWSSGKVPQYF
TRBV5-1	many	TRBJ2-2	CASSPPTSNTGELFF
TRBV6-2/TRBV6-3	.	TRBJ2-2	CASTGRSTGELFF
TRBV28	many	TRBJ2-7	CASSLAGPRYEQYF
TRBV5-1	many	TRBJ2-7	CASSLVAEAYEQYF
TRBV6-1	few	TRBJ2-1	CASRGDPTCNEQFF
TRBV11-2	many	TRBJ1-4	CASSHGGQGSYGEKLFF
TRBV7-9	many	TRBJ2-5	CASRPPGEETQYF
TRBV29-1	many	TRBJ2-7	CSVEGLQKPYEQYF
TRBV6-1	few	TRBJ2-6	CASFRSGANVLTF
TRBV28	many	TRBJ2-7	CASSRSLGARDEQYF
TRBV9	once	TRBJ2-3	CASSQVGGGQGGLGTDTQYF
TRBV7-9	.	TRBJ2-7	CASSLADGASYEQYF
TRBV20-1	many	TRBJ2-1	CSAAERDNEQFF
TRBV27	few	TRBJ2-7	CASRGTGGGQYF
TRBV20-1	.	TRBJ2-7	CSASGTEITYEQYF
TRBV2	many	TRBJ1-3	CASSEENTIYF
TRBV19	few	TRBJ1-5	CASSIGGIQGLRQPQHF
TRBV18	many	TRBJ2-2	CASSGGTTNTGELFF
TRBV18	few	TRBJ2-2	CASSPEREYTGELFF
TRBV19	.	TRBJ2-1	CASGRGITYNEQFF
TRBV30	many	TRBJ2-5	CAWSRTGRLEETQYF
TRBV24-1	many	TRBJ2-1	CATSQGGNEQFF
TRBV29-1	many	TRBJ1-2	CSVEDVDREERDYGYTF
TRBV30	many	TRBJ1-5	CAWSVRVDQPQHF
TRBV7-9	.	TRBJ1-6	CASSSQTTSSYNSPLHF
TRBV10-3	many	TRBJ1-1	CAIRGTVQMATEAFF
TRBV19	many	TRBJ2-7	CASSSSGQKFYEQYF
TRBV5-1	.	TRBJ1-6	CASSLGDRNSYNSPLHF
TRBV30	.	TRBJ1-1	CAWSESRGRGSNTEAFF
TRBV28	many	TRBJ2-6	CASSLTSGTVSHVLTF